Sequencing of this T cell receptor beta chain was carried out in a study of CD8+ T cells in alopecia areata. About the research overall: Treatment with tofacitinib (6 to 18 months) was followed by 6 months off drug. Points from the study as a whole: Higher clonality and more expanded CD8+ clones appeared in lesional than normal scalp.

For this clone: Its antigen is still unknown.

Sequencing relied on a cDNA template that was reverse transcribed from extracted RNA. Profiled with immunoSEQ multiplex PCR; TCRdb holds only in-frame clones, not every one. The table lists roughly 200,000 clones, 63% of them singletons. Alopecia areata patients provided lesional scalp punch biopsies and peripheral blood. V was clipped by 1 base and J by 7 bases, with 10 bases between them. There are 13 residues in the CDR3. Per the germline V gene, CDR1 is LNHNV and CDR2 is YYDKDF (reference sequence). The rearrangement uses TRBV15 and TRBJ1-2; the D is unclear. Sequences were derived from CD4+ T cells sorted from blood, sampled at week 0. This receptor was taken from a human donor with alopecia areata. The CDR3, as DNA: TGTGCCACCAGCAGAGTAGGGATTCCTGGCTACACCTTC. Protein: CATSRVGIPGYTF.